The 30 T cell receptor beta chains listed next were all sequenced from one sample in a study of T cell clones after liver transplantation. Sequencing used immunoSEQ multiplex PCR; TCRdb keeps in-frame clones, though not all of them. The sample has around 100,000 clones; about 80% are singletons. The specimen comprised CD4+ T cells from blood, sampled around 49 months after liver transplant. These receptor sequences come from a human patient who received a liver transplant. These T cells may partly come from the graft donor.

The chain joins TRBV5-1 to TRBJ2-2, with 14 bases matching TRBD2. There are 19 residues in the CDR3. The ends lost 1 base at V and 0 bases at J; junction bases unmatched: 5. From germline, CDR1 is SGHRS and CDR2 YFSETQ. CDR3 sequence: CASSLWGLAGVANTGELFF. The CDR3 DNA follows: TGCGCCAGCAGCTTGTGGGGACTAGCGGGGGTGGCGAACACCGGGGAGCTGTTTTTT.

This chain joins TRBV19 and TRBJ1-5; D is undetermined. Trimming removed 4 bases from V and 2 bases from J, with 9 bases in between. CDR1 LNHDA and CDR2 SQIVND come from the germline V gene (reference sequence). The CDR3 runs 14 residues. CDR3 nucleotide sequence: TGTGCCAGTAGTACATCCGGGGGCAATCAGCCCCAGCATTTT. This translates into CASSTSGGNQPQHF.

V and J are TRBV15 and TRBJ2-1; D is ambiguous. The CDR3 spans 15 residues. V lost 1 base to trimming and J lost 6 bases, with 13 bases between them. Germline CDR1 is LNHNV and CDR2 is YYDKDF (reference sequence). The CDR3 spells CATSRGLSLSNEQFF. CDR3 coding DNA: TGTGCCACCAGCAGAGGCCTTTCTCTCTCCAATGAGCAGTTCTTC.

The chain recombines TRBV19 with TRBJ2-3; the D gene is possibly TRBD2 (5 bases). The CDR3 is 16 residues long. CDR1 is LNHDA, CDR2 SQIVND, per germline (reference sequence). Between the trimmed V and J ends, which lost 5 bases and 0 bases, there was a span of 15 bases. CDR3 coding DNA: TGTGCCAGTAGTTCTCCCAGCGGACCGAGCACAGATACGCAGTATTTT. Its protein is CASSSPSGPSTDTQYF.

This clone occurred once. The rearrangement joins TRBV5-1 to TRBJ2-1; 9 nucleotides align to TRBD2. This CDR3 is built from 16 residues. V lost 0 bases, J lost 6 bases, and 7 bases stayed unmatched. Per the germline V gene, CDR1 is SGHRS and CDR2 is YFSETQ. CDR3 sequence (DNA): TGCGCCAGCAGCTTGGGTGCGGGGGGGCGCGTCAATGAGCAGTTCTTC. The encoded protein is CASSLGAGGRVNEQFF.

The J gene is TRBJ1-2, the V gene TRBV5-4; D is perhaps TRBD1 (5 bases). Germline V lookup: CDR1 SGHNT, CDR2 YYREEE (reference sequence). The CDR3 runs 14 residues. The V gene lost 0 bases and the J gene lost 8 bases, with 14 bases spanning the gap. CDR3 protein: CASSLGAGQNGYTF. DNA for the CDR3: TGTGCCAGCAGCTTGGGGGCAGGGCAAAACGGCTACACCTTC.

The chain has TRBV7-9 and TRBJ2-5, with D unresolved. Germline assignment: CDR1 SEHNR and CDR2 FQNEAQ (reference sequence). The CDR3 contains 14 residues. The germline V and J ends were trimmed by 0 bases and 4 bases, with 9 bases remaining between them. The CDR3 region has the DNA TGTGCCAGCAGCTTAGCGAGAGTCGGAGAGACCCAGTACTTC. Amino acids: CASSLARVGETQYF.

The rearrangement uses TRBV4-1 and TRBJ2-3; D not certain. Deletions cut 0 bases from V and 2 bases from J, with 15 bases between. The CDR3 is 17 residues long. The germline V gene has CDR1 MGHRA and CDR2 YSYEKL. This CDR3 reads CASSQDLRPFDTDTQYF. In DNA, the CDR3 is TGCGCCAGCAGCCAAGATCTCAGGCCCTTTGACACAGATACGCAGTATTTT.

This clone was observed a handful of times. The chain recombines TRBV27 with TRBJ1-1; D not resolved. The V end lost 2 bases, the J end lost 1 base, and 11 bases lay between the germline ends. The germline V gene has CDR1 MNHEY and CDR2 SMNVEV (reference sequence). There are 15 residues in the CDR3. DNA of the CDR3: TGTGCCAGCAGTTTAGAGGGCCCCTCGAACACTGAAGCTTTCTTT. Protein: CASSLEGPSNTEAFF.

The chain employs TRBV9 and TRBJ2-1, with 7 bases fitting TRBD2. Looked up from germline, CDR1 is SGDLS and CDR2 is YYNGEE. The CDR3 length is 19 residues. Trimming at V came to 0 bases and at J to 5 bases, leaving 17 bases not matched to a gene. CDR3 protein: CASSVELVGRKADDNEQFF. The CDR3 nucleotides are TGTGCCAGCAGCGTAGAGTTGGTCGGGAGGAAAGCAGACGACAATGAGCAGTTCTTC. The entire variable domain, with the rest obtained from reference TRBV9 and TRBJ2-1, is as follows: DSGVTQTPKHLITATGQRVTLRCSPRSGDLSVYWYQQSLDQGLQFLIQYYNGEERAKGNILERFSAQQFPDLHSELNLSSLELGDSALYFCASSVELVGRKADDNEQFFGPGTRLTVL.

This clone was found once. The chain carries TRBV6-6 and TRBJ1-5; D uncertain. The germline V gene encodes CDR1 MNHNY and CDR2 SVGAGI (reference sequence). CDR3 length equals 15 residues. Trimming took 0 bases from V and 0 from J, leaving 6 bases between them. The CDR3 nucleotides read TGTGCCAGCAGTTACTCGACGGGTAGCAATCAGCCCCAGCATTTT. Translated, it gives CASSYSTGSNQPQHF.

V and J are TRBV2 and TRBJ2-1; unclear D gene. V was clipped by 6 bases and J by 0 bases, with 12 bases between them. Germline CDR1 SNHLY, CDR2 FYNNEI. The CDR3 is 15 residues long. CDR3 sequence reads: CASRATSSSYNEQFF. CDR3 DNA: TGTGCCAGCAGGGCGACTTCTAGCTCCTACAATGAGCAGTTCTTC.

The chain has TRBV7-2 and TRBJ2-7; tentative D call: TRBD2 (5 bases). The germline CDR1 and CDR2 sequences are SGHTA and FQGNSA. Trimming removed 5 bases from V and 7 bases from J, with 21 bases in between. The CDR3 covers 15 residues. The chain's CDR3 is CASSPRVDYRWEQYF. The CDR3 coding sequence is TGTGCCAGCAGCCCGAGGGTCGACTACCGCTGGGAGCAGTACTTC.

This clone was counted only a few times. This rearrangement joins TRBV15 to TRBJ2-7; D not resolved. Germline V gives CDR1 LNHNV, CDR2 YYDKDF (reference sequence). This CDR3 contains 15 residues. The V gene lost 5 bases and the J gene lost 4 bases, with 18 bases spanning the gap. The CDR3 reads CATSSPGQREYEQYF. The CDR3 DNA reads as TGTGCCACCAGCTCCCCGGGCCAAAGAGAATACGAGCAGTACTTC.

V is TRBV6-1 and J is TRBJ1-2; D perhaps matches TRBD1 (5 bases). The germline gives CDR1 MNHNS, CDR2 SASEGT. Trimming took 1 base from V and 2 from J, leaving 11 bases between them. This CDR3 is 15 amino acids long. The DNA for the CDR3 is TGTGCCAGCAGTGAAGGGGGGATGACCAACTATGGCTACACCTTC. This translates into CASSEGGMTNYGYTF.

The count of this clone is one. This rearrangement joins TRBV15 to TRBJ2-3; 10 bases are a match to TRBD2. The CDR3 is made up of 17 amino acids. Germline CDR1 and CDR2: LNHNV and YYDKDF (reference sequence). The V and J ends lost 3 bases and 6 bases, in that order; junction bases with no gene match: 12. The CDR3 sequence is CATSRGSSGGLGDTQYF. CDR3 nucleotide sequence: TGTGCCACCAGCAGGGGGTCTAGCGGGGGCCTTGGGGATACGCAGTATTTT.

This chain uses TRBV7-9 with TRBJ2-3, with TRBD2 matching 7 bases. CDR3 length: 16 amino acids. The germline V gene has CDR1 SEHNR and CDR2 FQNEAQ (reference sequence). Trimming cost V 1 base and J 0 bases; bases outside gene matches: 4. CDR3 in DNA: TGTGCCAGCAGCTTAGGGTCTAGCGGAAGCACAGATACGCAGTATTTT. Translation gives CASSLGSSGSTDTQYF.

The chain is built from TRBV12-5 and TRBJ2-7; weak D call: TRBD2 (6 bases). Germline assignment: CDR1 LGHNT and CDR2 FRNRAP. Trimming took 6 bases from V and 4 from J, leaving 7 bases between them. The CDR3 is 11 residues long. The CDR3 DNA follows: TGTGCTAGTGGCCGGGGGTACGAGCAGTACTTC. This codes for CASGRGYEQYF.

The chain uses TRBV6-5 and TRBJ1-2; D possibly corresponds to TRBD1 (5 bases). Germline CDR1 and CDR2: MNHEY and SVGAGI. The CDR3 length is 15 residues. Trimming removed 7 bases from V and 2 bases from J, with 17 bases in between. The CDR3 DNA sequence: TGTGCCAGCACCCTAGGATGGGGCAGGAACTATGGCTACACCTTC. Translation: CASTLGWGRNYGYTF.

The rearrangement joins TRBV7-9 to TRBJ2-1, with a tentative D call TRBD1 (6 bases). V gave up 2 bases and J gave up 3 bases, with 11 bases separating them. The germline V gene encodes CDR1 SEHNR and CDR2 FQNEAQ (reference sequence). This CDR3 has 15 amino acids. Here the CDR3 reads CASSLRTESYNEQFF. The CDR3 coding sequence is TGTGCCAGCAGCTTAAGGACAGAAAGCTACAATGAGCAGTTCTTC. Complete variable domain (other parts from reference TRBV7-9 and TRBJ2-1): DTGVSQNPRHKITKRGQNVTFRCDPISEHNRLYWYRQTLGQGPEFLTYFQNEAQLEKSRLLSDRFSAERPKGSFSTLEIQRTEQGDSAMYLCASSLRTESYNEQFFGPGTRLTVL.

This clone is deemed medium-sized. The genes are TRBV6-5 and TRBJ2-7, with TRBD2 as a possible D gene (5 bases). V gave up 2 bases and J gave up 5 bases, with 13 bases separating them. The CDR3 covers 14 residues. Per germline, CDR1 MNHEY and CDR2 SVGAGI. The CDR3, as DNA: TGTGCCAGCAGTTACCTCGGCGAGCGGAACGAGCAGTACTTC. This gives the protein CASSYLGERNEQYF.

This rearrangement joins TRBV9 to TRBJ2-5; a possible D gene is TRBD1 (5 bases). The germline CDR1 and CDR2 sequences are SGDLS and YYNGEE. V lost 6 bases and J lost 6, with 18 bases in between. CDR3 length: 14 amino acids. CDR3 region: CASNSGAVGQTQYF. Written as DNA, the CDR3 is TGTGCCAGCAACTCTGGGGCAGTGGGGCAGACCCAGTACTTC.

The V and J genes are TRBV4-3 and TRBJ2-1; TRBD2 matches at 11 bases. The CDR3 sequence is 16 residues long. From germline, CDR1 is LGHNA and CDR2 YSLEER. Unmatched junction bases numbered 6, after V lost 0 bases and J lost 8 bases. The CDR3 DNA sequence: TGCGCCAGCAGCCAAGAGGCTTCTAGCGGGGGGTATGAGCAGTTCTTC. Translating gives CASSQEASSGGYEQFF.

This CDR3 reads CASSLKVDYGYTF. In nucleotides, the CDR3 is TGTGCCAGCAGTTTAAAGGTCGACTATGGCTACACCTTC. The J gene is TRBJ1-2, the V gene TRBV27; D not certain. Germline V gives CDR1 MNHEY, CDR2 SMNVEV (reference sequence). V lost 2 bases, J lost 3 bases, and 7 bases lay in between. CDR3 length: 13 amino acids.

The V gene is TRBV19, the J gene TRBJ1-4, with D uncertain. The CDR3 loop spans 15 amino acids. Germline CDR1 LNHDA, CDR2 SQIVND (reference sequence). Trimming took 4 bases from V and 0 from J, leaving 9 bases between them. The DNA of the CDR3 is TGTGCCAGTAGTAGAAGTCTTCCAACTAATGAAAAACTGTTTTTT. Protein: CASSRSLPTNEKLFF. The whole variable domain, filled in from reference TRBV19 and TRBJ1-4, reads DGGITQSPKYLFRKEGQNVTLSCEQNLNHDAMYWYRQDPGQGLRLIYYSQIVNDFQKGDIAEGYSVSREKKESFPLTVTSAQKNPTAFYLCASSRSLPTNEKLFFGSGTQLSVL.

The V gene is TRBV11-2, the J gene TRBJ2-3; D unresolved. Trimming shortened V by 3 bases and J by 4 bases, and 11 bases separated the two germline ends. Germline-derived CDR1 and CDR2 are SGHAT and FQNNGV. The CDR3 covers 14 residues. CDR3 in DNA: TGTGCCAGCAGCTTGAGACCTGGAGCAGATACGCAGTATTTT. It specifies CASSLRPGADTQYF.

This clone was observed once. The rearrangement uses TRBV15 and TRBJ2-1; 10 bases fit TRBD2. V lost 6 bases and J lost 5; bases outside the gene matches: 7. CDR3 length: 15 amino acids. CDR1 and CDR2 (germline): LNHNV, YYDKDF (reference sequence). This chain's CDR3 is CATSMGLANNNEQFF. The DNA for the CDR3 is TGTGCCACCAGTATGGGACTAGCGAACAACAATGAGCAGTTCTTC.

This chain connects TRBV7-2 to TRBJ2-7, with D possibly TRBD2 on 6 matching bases. V lost 5 bases to trimming and J lost 9 bases, with 20 bases between them. Germline CDR1 SGHTA, CDR2 FQGNSA. The CDR3 is 14 residues long. The DNA for the CDR3 is TGTGCCAGCAGCAATCGGACTACCCGGGTTTTGCAGTACTTC. Protein sequence: CASSNRTTRVLQYF. The full variable domain, with the rest looked up from reference TRBV7-2 and TRBJ2-7, is GAGVSQSPSNKVTEKGKDVELRCDPISGHTALYWYRQSLGQGLEFLIYFQGNSAPDKSGLPSDRFSAERTGGSVSTLTIQRTQQEDSAVYLCASSNRTTRVLQYFGPGTRLTVT.

This chain connects TRBV7-9 to TRBJ1-5, with 8 positions matching TRBD1. The junction had 5 bases not matched to a gene; V was cut back by 0 bases and J by 1 base. This CDR3 spans 17 amino acids. Germline V gene lookup returns CDR1 SEHNR and CDR2 FQNEAQ (reference sequence). DNA for the CDR3: TGTGCCAGCAGCTTAGCGCAGGGGGCGTCGAGCAATCAGCCCCAGCATTTT. It is translated as CASSLAQGASSNQPQHF.

CDR3 residues: CASRDRGDYEQYF. CDR3 bases: TGTGCCAGCCGGGACAGGGGTGACTACGAGCAGTACTTC. The chain carries TRBV27 and TRBJ2-7; TRBD1 aligns across 10 bases. Germline CDR1 and CDR2: MNHEY and SMNVEV (reference sequence). The CDR3 contains 13 residues. Trimming took 8 bases from V and 3 from J; bases not matched to a gene: 4.